This T cell receptor (beta chain) is drawn from a study of blood T cell repertoires in COVID-19. Overall study context: Sample material is recorded as cDNA or gDNA derived from T cells, B-cell-depleted T cells, or PBMCs.

Trimming shortened V by 1 base and J by 5 bases, and 12 bases separated the two germline ends. Germline lookup yields CDR1 SGHTA and CDR2 FQGNSA. This CDR3 is 14 amino acids long. Methods used by the authors: Reference gene primer amplification yielded estimated nucleated cell counts. Sequencing used immunoSEQ multiplex PCR; TCRdb keeps in-frame clones, though not all of them. Clone size and the V and J calls come from that table; the DNA yielded D and trimming. The table lists over 250,000 clones, around four fifths of them singletons. The sequence derives from a woman aged 50 to 60 who had recovered from COVID-19. Sample: peripheral blood. The chain is built from TRBV7-2 and TRBJ2-7; the D gene is possibly TRBD1 (5 bases). CDR3 residues: CASSLGVRENEQYF. The CDR3, as DNA: TGTGCCAGCAGCTTAGGAGTCAGGGAAAACGAGCAGTACTTC.